These T cell receptor beta chains were read from a single sample in a study of T cells after yellow fever vaccination. Each CDR3 protein is one row after TCRdb ran MiXCR on the 5' RACE reads. This sample has around 590,000 distinct CDR3 sequences, with 10% to 15% found just once. Specimen: PBMCs, collected on the day of the yellow fever booster vaccination. These TCRs come from a man younger than 45 who received the YFV17D yellow fever vaccine. Both conserved end residues are part of each CDR3. The D gene is left open where the match is weak. Clone size, where shown, is once, few, many, or a class for clones that have expanded.

J gene | V gene | clone size | D gene | CDR3 protein | CDR3 DNA
TRBJ2-6 | TRBV7-2 | many | - | CASSYTGGANVLTF | TGTGCCAGCAGCTATACAGGAGGGGCCAACGTCCTGACTTTC
TRBJ2-1 | TRBV5-1 | few | - | CASSGAGGGSYNEQFF | TGCGCCAGCAGCGGGGCAGGGGGGGGTTCCTACAATGAGCAGTTCTTC
TRBJ2-1 | TRBV6-5 | few | - | CASSYSVSSDEQFF | TGTGCCAGCAGTTACTCTGTGTCCAGCGATGAGCAGTTCTTC
TRBJ1-2 | TRBV5-1 | many | - | CASSPGGSSGDGYTF | TGCGCCAGCAGCCCTGGTGGGTCGTCAGGGGACGGCTACACCTTC
TRBJ2-7 | TRBV10-2 | few | TRBD2 | CASSDTLAGADEQYF | TGCGCCAGCAGTGACACGTTAGCGGGAGCAGACGAGCAGTACTTC
TRBJ2-7 | TRBV25-1 | - | TRBD2 | CATEPSGRAAYEQYF | TGTGCCACTGAGCCTAGCGGGAGGGCCGCGTACGAGCAGTACTTC
TRBJ1-1 | TRBV6-2/TRBV6-3 | - | - | CASTLGQPNTEAFF | TGTGCCAGCACCCTAGGACAGCCAAACACTGAAGCTTTCTTT
TRBJ2-5 | TRBV7-2 | many | - | CASSHGQYQETQYF | TGTGCCAGCAGCCACGGACAGTACCAAGAGACCCAGTACTTC
TRBJ2-3 | TRBV7-9 | - | - | CASSSRKSTDAQYF | TGTGCCAGCAGCTCTCGGAAAAGCACAGATGCGCAGTATTTT
TRBJ1-1 | TRBV2 | few | - | CASSLTEAFF | TGTGCCAGCAGTCTTACTGAAGCTTTCTTT
TRBJ2-4 | TRBV4-3 | few | - | CASSQDRPGTRNIQYF | TGCGCCAGCAGCCAAGATCGGCCCGGGACCCGAAACATTCAGTACTTC
TRBJ2-4 | TRBV20-1 | few | TRBD2 | CSASPLAGGPRVTKNIQYF | TGCAGTGCTAGTCCCCTAGCGGGAGGGCCGCGCGTTACCAAAAACATTCAGTACTTC
TRBJ2-3 | TRBV7-6 | few | - | CASSLGRTHTDTQYF | TGTGCCAGCAGCTTAGGTCGGACACACACAGATACGCAGTATTTT
TRBJ2-7 | TRBV6-1 | few | TRBD1 | CASSNRGLVFYEQYF | TGTGCCAGCAGCAACAGGGGGCTGGTGTTCTACGAGCAGTACTTC
TRBJ2-1 | TRBV7-8 | - | TRBD2 | CASSPGLAGPGGLYNEQFF | TGTGCCAGCAGCCCAGGACTAGCGGGGCCCGGGGGGCTCTACAATGAGCAGTTCTTC
TRBJ2-5 | TRBV27 | - | - | CASSLAGPVETQYF | TGTGCCAGCAGTTTAGCGGGACCAGTAGAGACCCAGTACTTC
TRBJ2-1 | TRBV29-1 | - | - | CSVHTDFSSYNEQFF | TGCAGCGTCCACACTGATTTTAGCTCCTACAATGAGCAGTTCTTC
TRBJ2-1 | TRBV7-3 | - | - | CASSRSPEGGEQFF | TGTGCCAGCAGCCGCTCGCCCGAGGGAGGTGAGCAGTTCTTC
TRBJ1-1 | TRBV7-6 | - | - | CASSLAPPGEYTEAFF | TGTGCCAGCAGCTTAGCTCCTCCAGGGGAATACACTGAAGCTTTCTTT
TRBJ2-3 | TRBV20-1 | - | TRBD2 | CSARVGLADTQYF | TGCAGTGCTAGAGTGGGACTAGCGGATACGCAGTATTTT
TRBJ2-7 | TRBV12-3/TRBV12-4 | - | TRBD2 | CASALAGEQYF | TGTGCCAGCGCCCTAGCGGGGGAGCAGTACTTC
TRBJ2-1 | TRBV6-2/TRBV6-3 | few | - | CASSQSYHEQFF | TGTGCCAGCAGTCAGTCGTACCATGAGCAGTTCTTC
TRBJ1-4 | TRBV12-3/TRBV12-4 | - | TRBD1 | CASRVRDRQKLFF | TGTGCCAGCAGGGTGAGGGACAGACAAAAACTGTTTTTT
TRBJ1-6 | TRBV10-3 | few | TRBD1 | CAIRETGDNSPLHF | TGTGCCATCAGAGAGACAGGGGATAATTCACCCCTCCACTTT
TRBJ2-7 | TRBV15 | - | TRBD1 | CATSRDRVGTGPFFSYEQYF | TGTGCCACCAGCAGAGACCGCGTTGGGACAGGGCCTTTCTTTTCCTACGAGCAGTACTTC
TRBJ2-7 | TRBV19 | few | - | CASSIDRVGEQYF | TGTGCCAGTAGTATAGATCGCGTGGGCGAGCAGTACTTC
TRBJ2-5 | TRBV10-3 | - | - | CAIGEGGNKETQYF | TGTGCCATCGGGGAGGGGGGAAACAAAGAGACCCAGTACTTC
TRBJ2-3 | TRBV4-3 | - | - | CASSQAPTSTDTQYF | TGCGCCAGCAGCCAAGCCCCTACTAGCACAGATACGCAGTATTTT
TRBJ2-1 | TRBV27 | few | - | CASRPPTTPWGEQFF | TGTGCCAGCAGGCCCCCTACTACCCCCTGGGGTGAGCAGTTCTTC
TRBJ2-3 | TRBV20-1 | - | - | CSARRGGSTDTQYF | TGCAGTGCTAGGAGGGGGGGATCCACAGATACGCAGTATTTT
TRBJ1-5 | TRBV20-1 | few | TRBD1 | CSATQGGVTQPQHF | TGCAGTGCTACCCAGGGGGGCGTTACTCAGCCCCAGCATTTT
TRBJ2-7 | TRBV6-1 | few | - | CASRHTGAAEGEQYF | TGTGCCAGCAGGCACACCGGGGCCGCCGAGGGGGAGCAGTACTTC
TRBJ2-7 | TRBV19 | - | - | CASRWERSSYEQYF | TGTGCCAGTAGATGGGAGCGGAGCTCCTACGAGCAGTACTTC
TRBJ2-5 | TRBV11-2 | few | TRBD1 | CASSLGQGFLEETQYF | TGTGCCAGCAGCTTGGGACAGGGGTTTTTAGAAGAGACCCAGTACTTC
TRBJ2-6 | TRBV10-3 | - | TRBD1 | CAISGRTGQGSNVLTF | TGTGCCATCAGTGGTAGGACAGGGCAGGGATCTAACGTCCTGACTTTC
TRBJ2-3 | TRBV5-1 | few | TRBD1 | CASSFGQASNTQYF | TGCGCCAGCAGCTTCGGACAGGCCTCTAATACGCAGTATTTT
TRBJ2-5 | TRBV7-9 | many | - | CASSLLEETQYF | TGTGCCAGCAGCTTATTAGAAGAGACCCAGTACTTC
TRBJ2-1 | TRBV10-3 | many | TRBD2 | CAIGLAGVNEQFF | TGTGCCATTGGACTAGCGGGAGTGAATGAGCAGTTCTTC
TRBJ2-7 | TRBV5-6 | few | TRBD1 | CASSSRLQGSSYEQYF | TGTGCCAGCAGCTCCCGCTTACAGGGGAGCTCCTACGAGCAGTACTTC
TRBJ2-7 | TRBV19 | few | TRBD2 | CASRRLAGVSQEQYF | TGTGCCAGTAGAAGACTAGCGGGAGTTTCGCAGGAGCAGTACTTC
TRBJ2-7 | TRBV7-2 | few | - | CASSKGSSSKPTEQYF | TGTGCCAGCAGCAAAGGCTCTAGCTCTAAACCCACCGAGCAGTACTTC
TRBJ1-4 | TRBV30 | - | - | CAWSVRAANEKLFF | TGTGCCTGGAGTGTAAGGGCCGCCAATGAAAAACTGTTTTTT
TRBJ1-1 | TRBV4-2 | - | - | CASSLGERGPAFF | TGTGCCAGCAGCCTAGGGGAGCGAGGGCCGGCTTTCTTT
TRBJ2-7 | TRBV11-2 | once | TRBD1 | CASSFADRGQDEQYF | TGTGCCAGCAGCTTCGCGGACAGGGGGCAGGACGAGCAGTACTTC
TRBJ2-1 | TRBV5-1 | - | - | CASSLGTTPYNEQFF | TGCGCCAGCAGCTTGGGGACGACACCGTACAATGAGCAGTTCTTC
TRBJ2-1 | TRBV7-2 | - | TRBD2 | CASSQTASGYNEQFF | TGTGCCAGCAGCCAGACGGCTAGCGGGTACAATGAGCAGTTCTTC
TRBJ2-1 | TRBV29-1 | few | - | CSVKRDSYNEQFF | TGCAGCGTGAAGAGGGACTCCTACAATGAGCAGTTCTTC
TRBJ2-5 | TRBV7-2 | - | - | CASSLVSWNLIETQYF | TGTGCCAGCAGCTTAGTTAGCTGGAATCTTATTGAGACCCAGTACTTC
TRBJ2-6 | TRBV7-3 | - | - | CASSRAGSGANVLTF | TGTGCCAGCAGTCGCGCAGGCTCTGGGGCCAACGTCCTGACTTTC
TRBJ2-7 | TRBV20-1 | - | - | CSGSPGDEYEQYF | TGCAGTGGCAGTCCGGGAGACGAATACGAGCAGTACTTC
TRBJ2-3 | TRBV5-5 | few | TRBD1 | CASSFPGTGTDTQYF | TGTGCCAGCAGCTTTCCCGGGACAGGGACCGATACGCAGTATTTT
TRBJ2-7 | TRBV19 | - | TRBD1 | CASSRGMRQGSYEQYF | TGTGCCAGTAGTAGAGGGATGAGACAGGGGTCCTACGAGCAGTACTTC
TRBJ2-7 | TRBV7-9 | few | TRBD2 | CASLGAGEPYEQYF | TGTGCCAGCCTTGGGGCGGGAGAACCCTACGAGCAGTACTTC
TRBJ2-3 | TRBV4-2 | few | - | CASSQGDADTQYF | TGTGCCAGCAGCCAAGGCGACGCAGATACGCAGTATTTT
TRBJ2-3 | TRBV7-8 | few | TRBD2 | CASCLAGMTDTQYF | TGTGCCAGCTGCCTAGCGGGAATGACAGATACGCAGTATTTT